This T cell receptor beta chain was found in a study of OX40 agonist ivuxolimab in advanced cancers. The CDR3 sequence is 16 residues long. Germline loops: CDR1 SGHRS, CDR2 YFSETQ. V gave up 4 bases and J gave up 5 bases; unmatched junction bases: 8. TCRdb's copy holds only in-frame clones and misses some; the assay was immunoSEQ multiplex PCR. The sample comprises roughly 26,000 clones, about nine tenths of which are singletons, and about 20% rests with the top ten. This clone was picked up one time. The starting material was CD4+ or CD8+ T cells sorted from blood, obtained in a trial of the OX40 agonist ivuxolimab. This receptor was taken from an adult with an advanced solid tumor such as melanoma, head and neck, liver or kidney cancer. The chain carries TRBV5-1 and TRBJ2-1, with TRBD1 identical over 11 bases. CDR3 sequence: CASSGRDRGFDNEQFF. The CDR3 coding sequence is TGCGCCAGCAGCGGGAGGGACAGGGGGTTTGACAATGAGCAGTTCTTC.